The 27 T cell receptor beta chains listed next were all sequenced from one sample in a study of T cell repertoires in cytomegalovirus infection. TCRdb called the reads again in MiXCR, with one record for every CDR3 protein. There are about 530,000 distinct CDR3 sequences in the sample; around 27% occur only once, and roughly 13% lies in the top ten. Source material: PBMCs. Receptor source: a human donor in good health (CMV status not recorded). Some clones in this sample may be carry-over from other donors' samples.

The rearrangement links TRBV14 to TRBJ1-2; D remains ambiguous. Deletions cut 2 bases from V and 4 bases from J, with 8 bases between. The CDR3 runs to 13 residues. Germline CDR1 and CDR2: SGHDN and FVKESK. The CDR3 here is CASSQLAVYGYTF. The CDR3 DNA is TGTGCCAGCAGCCAACTTGCAGTCTATGGCTACACCTTC.

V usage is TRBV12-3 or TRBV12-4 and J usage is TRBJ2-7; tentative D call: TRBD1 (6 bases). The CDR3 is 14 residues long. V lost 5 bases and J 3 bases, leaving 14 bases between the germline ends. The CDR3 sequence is CASSNDRYLYEQYF. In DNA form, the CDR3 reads TGTGCCAGCAGTAACGACAGGTACCTCTACGAGCAGTACTTC.

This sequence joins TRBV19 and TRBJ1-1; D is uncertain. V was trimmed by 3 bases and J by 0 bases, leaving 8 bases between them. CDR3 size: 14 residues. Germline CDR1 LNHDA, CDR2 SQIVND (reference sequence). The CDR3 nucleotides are TGTGCCAGTAGTATCCGGGTAGTGAACACTGAAGCTTTCTTT. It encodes CASSIRVVNTEAFF.

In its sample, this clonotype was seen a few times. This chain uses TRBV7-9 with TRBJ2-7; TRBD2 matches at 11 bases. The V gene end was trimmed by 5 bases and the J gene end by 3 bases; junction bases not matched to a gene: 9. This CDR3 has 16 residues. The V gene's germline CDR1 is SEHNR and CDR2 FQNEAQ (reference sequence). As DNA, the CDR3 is TGTGCCAGCAGCCAAATTAGCGGGAGGGGCAACTACGAGCAGTACGTC. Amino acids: CASSQISGRGNYEQYV.

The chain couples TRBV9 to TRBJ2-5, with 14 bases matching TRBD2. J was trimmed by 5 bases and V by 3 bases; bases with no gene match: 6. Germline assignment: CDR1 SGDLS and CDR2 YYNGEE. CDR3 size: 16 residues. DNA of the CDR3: TGTGCCAGCAGCGAGGGACTAGCGGGAGCTCGCGAGACCCAGTACTTC. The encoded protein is CASSEGLAGARETQYF. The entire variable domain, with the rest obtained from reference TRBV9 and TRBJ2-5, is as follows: DSGVTQTPKHLITATGQRVTLRCSPRSGDLSVYWYQQSLDQGLQFLIQYYNGEERAKGNILERFSAQQFPDLHSELNLSSLELGDSALYFCASSEGLAGARETQYFGPGTRLLVL.

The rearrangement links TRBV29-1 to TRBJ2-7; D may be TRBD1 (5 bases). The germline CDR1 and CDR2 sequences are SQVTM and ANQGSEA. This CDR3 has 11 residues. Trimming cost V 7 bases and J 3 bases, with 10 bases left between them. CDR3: CSAKRGYEQYF. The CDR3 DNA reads TGCAGCGCAAAAAGGGGCTACGAGCAGTACTTC.

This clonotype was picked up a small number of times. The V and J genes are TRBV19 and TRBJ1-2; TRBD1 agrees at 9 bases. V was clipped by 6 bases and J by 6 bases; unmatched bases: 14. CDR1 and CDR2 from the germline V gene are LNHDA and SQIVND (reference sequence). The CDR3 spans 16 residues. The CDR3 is CASSSISFGQGNGYTF. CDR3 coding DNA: TGTGCCAGTAGCAGCATTTCATTCGGACAGGGGAATGGCTACACCTTC.

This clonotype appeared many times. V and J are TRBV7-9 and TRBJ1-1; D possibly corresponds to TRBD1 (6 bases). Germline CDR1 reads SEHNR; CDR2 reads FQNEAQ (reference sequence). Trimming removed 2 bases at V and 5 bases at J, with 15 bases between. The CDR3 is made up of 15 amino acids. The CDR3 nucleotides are TGTGCCAGCAGCTTATGGAAGGGGGGATTGACTGAAGCTTTCTTT. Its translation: CASSLWKGGLTEAFF. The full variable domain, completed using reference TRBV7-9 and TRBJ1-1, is DTGVSQNPRHKITKRGQNVTFRCDPISEHNRLYWYRQTLGQGPEFLTYFQNEAQLEKSRLLSDRFSAERPKGSFSTLEIQRTEQGDSAMYLCASSLWKGGLTEAFFGQGTRLTVV.

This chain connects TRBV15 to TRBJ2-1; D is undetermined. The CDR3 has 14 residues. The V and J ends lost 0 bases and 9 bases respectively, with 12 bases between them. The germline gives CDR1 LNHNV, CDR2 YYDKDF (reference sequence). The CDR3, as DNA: TGTGCCACCAGCAGAGATAAATCCAGCAGTGAGCAGTTCTTC. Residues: CATSRDKSSSEQFF.

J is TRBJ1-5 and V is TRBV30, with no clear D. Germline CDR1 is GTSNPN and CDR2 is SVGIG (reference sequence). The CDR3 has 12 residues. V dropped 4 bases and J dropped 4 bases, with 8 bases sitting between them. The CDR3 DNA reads TGTGCCTGGACAGAGGGAAATCAGCCCCAGCATTTT. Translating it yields CAWTEGNQPQHF.

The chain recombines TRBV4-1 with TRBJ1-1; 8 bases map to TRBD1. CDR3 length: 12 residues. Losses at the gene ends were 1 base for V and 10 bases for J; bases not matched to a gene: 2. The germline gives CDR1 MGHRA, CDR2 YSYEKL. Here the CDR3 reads CASSQVQGAAFF. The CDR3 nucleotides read TGCGCCAGCAGCCAAGTTCAGGGGGCAGCTTTCTTT.

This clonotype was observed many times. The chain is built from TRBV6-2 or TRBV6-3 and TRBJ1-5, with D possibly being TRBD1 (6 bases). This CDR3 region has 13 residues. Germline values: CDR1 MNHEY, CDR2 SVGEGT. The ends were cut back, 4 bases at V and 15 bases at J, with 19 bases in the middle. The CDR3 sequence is CASSLGTRRGRHF. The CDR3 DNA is TGTGCCAGCAGTTTAGGGACACGCCGTGGTAGGCATTTT.

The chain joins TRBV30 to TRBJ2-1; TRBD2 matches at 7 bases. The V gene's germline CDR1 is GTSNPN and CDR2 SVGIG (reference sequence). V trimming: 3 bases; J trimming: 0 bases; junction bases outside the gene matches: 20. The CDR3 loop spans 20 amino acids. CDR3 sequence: CAWSGVPNGGRPSSYNEQFF. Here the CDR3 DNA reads TGTGCCTGGAGCGGAGTCCCTAATGGCGGGAGACCCAGCTCCTACAATGAGCAGTTCTTC.

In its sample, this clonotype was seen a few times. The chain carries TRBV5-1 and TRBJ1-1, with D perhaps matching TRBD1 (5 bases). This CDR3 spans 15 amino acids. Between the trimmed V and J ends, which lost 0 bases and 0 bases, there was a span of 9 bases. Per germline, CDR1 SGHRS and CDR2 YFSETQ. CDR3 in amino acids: CASSLAARVNTEAFF. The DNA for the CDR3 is TGCGCCAGCAGCTTGGCGGCCAGGGTGAACACTGAAGCTTTCTTT.

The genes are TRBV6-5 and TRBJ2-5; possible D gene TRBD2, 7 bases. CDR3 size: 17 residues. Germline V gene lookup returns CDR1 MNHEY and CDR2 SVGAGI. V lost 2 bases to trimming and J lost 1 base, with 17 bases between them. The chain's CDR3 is CASSYRTGRGLQETQYF. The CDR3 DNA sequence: TGTGCCAGCAGTTACCGTACGGGGCGGGGGCTCCAAGAGACCCAGTACTTC.

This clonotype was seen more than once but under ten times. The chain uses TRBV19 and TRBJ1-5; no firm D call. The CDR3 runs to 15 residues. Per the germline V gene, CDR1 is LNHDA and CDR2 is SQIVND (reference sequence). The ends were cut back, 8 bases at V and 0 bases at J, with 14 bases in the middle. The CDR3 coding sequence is TGTGCCAGTCACCCTGGAGAGTATAGCAATCAGCCCCAGCATTTT. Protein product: CASHPGEYSNQPQHF.

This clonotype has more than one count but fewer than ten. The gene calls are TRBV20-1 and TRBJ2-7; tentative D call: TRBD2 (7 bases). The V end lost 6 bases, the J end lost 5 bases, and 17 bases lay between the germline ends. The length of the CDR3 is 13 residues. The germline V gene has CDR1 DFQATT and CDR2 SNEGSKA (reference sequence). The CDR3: CSARGGGFNEQYF. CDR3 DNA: TGCAGTGCCCGGGGAGGGGGATTCAACGAGCAGTACTTC.

The CDR3 nucleotides are TGTGCCAGCAGCCACCGAGAGGGGACAGGTTGGAATTCACCCCTCCACTTT. Encoded protein: CASSHREGTGWNSPLHF. V gene TRBV11-2 combines with J gene TRBJ1-6; 8 bases agree with TRBD1. J gave up 7 bases and V 5 bases, and 13 bases lay outside the gene matches. CDR1 is SGHAT, CDR2 FQNNGV, per germline. The CDR3 consists of 17 residues. Drawing the rest from reference TRBV11-2 and TRBJ1-6, the complete variable domain is EAGVAQSPRYKIIEKRQSVAFWCNPISGHATLYWYQQILGQGPKLLIQFQNNGVVDDSQLPKDRFSAERLKGVDSTLKIQPAKLEDSAVYLCASSHREGTGWNSPLHFGNGTRLTVT.

CDR3 sequence: CSASGGRGSLFF. In DNA form, the CDR3 reads TGCAGTGCTAGCGGTGGTCGGGGCTCGCTGTTCTTC. The chain carries TRBV20-1 and TRBJ2-1; D possibly matches TRBD1 or TRBD2 (5 bases each). The CDR3 runs to 12 residues. Germline CDR1 and CDR2: DFQATT and SNEGSKA (reference sequence). Trimming stripped 3 bases from V and 15 bases from J, with 18 bases between.

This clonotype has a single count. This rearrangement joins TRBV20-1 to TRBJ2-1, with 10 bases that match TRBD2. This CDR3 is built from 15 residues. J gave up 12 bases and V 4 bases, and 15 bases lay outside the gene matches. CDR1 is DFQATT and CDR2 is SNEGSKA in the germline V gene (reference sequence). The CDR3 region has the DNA TGCAGTGCTACCAAGGGACTAGCGTTGGCTACATGGCAGTTCTTC. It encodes CSATKGLALATWQFF.

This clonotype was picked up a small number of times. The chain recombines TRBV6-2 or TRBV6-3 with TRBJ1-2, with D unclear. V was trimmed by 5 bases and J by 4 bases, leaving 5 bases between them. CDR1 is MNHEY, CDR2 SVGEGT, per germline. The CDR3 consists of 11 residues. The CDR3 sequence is CASSNSYGYTF. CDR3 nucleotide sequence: TGTGCCAGCAGTAACAGCTATGGCTACACCTTC.

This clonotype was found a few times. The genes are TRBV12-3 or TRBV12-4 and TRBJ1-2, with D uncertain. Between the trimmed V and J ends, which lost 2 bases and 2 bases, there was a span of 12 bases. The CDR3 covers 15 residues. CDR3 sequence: CASSLTERANYGYTF. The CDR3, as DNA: TGTGCCAGCAGTTTAACTGAGCGGGCCAACTATGGCTACACCTTC.

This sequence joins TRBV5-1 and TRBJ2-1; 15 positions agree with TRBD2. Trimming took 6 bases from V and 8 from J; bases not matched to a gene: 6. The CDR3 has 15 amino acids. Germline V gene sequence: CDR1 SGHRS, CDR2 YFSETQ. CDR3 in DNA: TGCGCCAGCACCCGGACTAGCGGGAGGGTACATGAGCAGTTCTTC. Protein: CASTRTSGRVHEQFF. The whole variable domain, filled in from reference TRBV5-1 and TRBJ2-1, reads KAGVTQTPRYLIKTRGQQVTLSCSPISGHRSVSWYQQTPGQGLQFLFEYFSETQRNKGNFPGRFSGRQFSNSRSEMNVSTLELGDSALYLCASTRTSGRVHEQFFGPGTRLTVL.

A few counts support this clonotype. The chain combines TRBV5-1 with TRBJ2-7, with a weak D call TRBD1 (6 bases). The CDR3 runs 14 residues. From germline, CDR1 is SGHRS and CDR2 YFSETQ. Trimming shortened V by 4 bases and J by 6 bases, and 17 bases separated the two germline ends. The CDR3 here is CASSSGSGAREQYV. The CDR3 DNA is TGCGCCAGCAGCAGCGGATCAGGGGCGCGCGAGCAGTACGTC.

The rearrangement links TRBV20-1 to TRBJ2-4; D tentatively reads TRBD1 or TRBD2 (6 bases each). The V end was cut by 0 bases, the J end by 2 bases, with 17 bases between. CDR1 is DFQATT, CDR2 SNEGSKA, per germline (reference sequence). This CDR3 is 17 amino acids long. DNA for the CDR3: TGCAGTGCTAGAGATCGGAGGGACATTTTGACCAAAAACATTCAGTACTTC. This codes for CSARDRRDILTKNIQYF.

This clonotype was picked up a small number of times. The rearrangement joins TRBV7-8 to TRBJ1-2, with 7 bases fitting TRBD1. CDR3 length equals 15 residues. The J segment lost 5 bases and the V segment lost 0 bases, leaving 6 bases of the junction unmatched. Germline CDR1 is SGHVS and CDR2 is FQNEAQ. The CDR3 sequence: CASSLARDSRYGYTF. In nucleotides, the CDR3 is TGTGCCAGCAGCTTAGCGAGGGACAGCCGTTATGGCTACACCTTC.

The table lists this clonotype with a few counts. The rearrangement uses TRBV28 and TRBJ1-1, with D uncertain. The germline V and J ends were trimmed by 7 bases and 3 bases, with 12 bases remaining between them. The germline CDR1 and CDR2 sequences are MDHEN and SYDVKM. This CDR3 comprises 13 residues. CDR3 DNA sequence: TGTGCCAGCACCCCCCCTGGGGACACTGAAGCTTTCTTT. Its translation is CASTPPGDTEAFF.